The 3 T cell receptor beta chains below all came from one sample that was sequenced in a study of cytomegalovirus exposure and HLA in healthy donors. TCRdb keeps only in-frame clones here, not all; method: immunoSEQ multiplex PCR. The repertoire includes about 160,000 clones, 70% to 90% of them detected once, and roughly 6% sits in the top ten. The sequenced sample was PBMCs. Source of these receptors: a woman under 40 in good health and CMV-seronegative.

This clone was seen only once. The genes are TRBV29-1 and TRBJ2-1, with 8 bases matching TRBD2. CDR1 and CDR2 (germline): SQVTM, ANQGSEA. CDR3 length: 15 amino acids. V lost 2 bases, J lost 1 base, and 4 bases stayed unmatched. This CDR3 reads CSVEREGSSYNEQFF. CDR3 DNA sequence: TGCAGCGTTGAACGGGAGGGGAGTTCCTACAATGAGCAGTTCTTC.

J is TRBJ2-7 and V is TRBV5-5; D is perhaps TRBD1 (6 bases). V shed 0 bases and J shed 2 bases, with 9 bases lying between them. CDR1 and CDR2 from the germline V gene are SGHKS and YYEKEE (reference sequence). The CDR3 extends over 14 amino acids. The CDR3 sequence: CASSLGGGTYEQYF. CDR3 DNA: TGTGCCAGCAGCTTGGGAGGGGGTACCTACGAGCAGTACTTC. The full variable domain, in which reference TRBV5-5 and TRBJ2-7 provide the parts outside the CDR3, is DAGVTQSPTHLIKTRGQQVTLRCSPISGHKSVSWYQQVLGQGPQFIFQYYEKEERGRGNFPDRFSARQFPNYSSELNVNALLLGDSALYLCASSLGGGTYEQYFGPGTRLTVT.

Points on this clone: A junction boundary mismatches the germline segment, possibly from a read error. This sequence joins TRBV4-3 and TRBJ2-6; no clear D. CDR3 length equals 18 residues. Germline V lookup: CDR1 LGHNA, CDR2 YSLEER. CDR3 residues: CASSETRDTSSAANVLTF. In nucleotides, the CDR3 is TGCGCCAGCAGCGAAACCAGAGATACCTCCTCTGCGGCCAACGTCCTGACTTTC.